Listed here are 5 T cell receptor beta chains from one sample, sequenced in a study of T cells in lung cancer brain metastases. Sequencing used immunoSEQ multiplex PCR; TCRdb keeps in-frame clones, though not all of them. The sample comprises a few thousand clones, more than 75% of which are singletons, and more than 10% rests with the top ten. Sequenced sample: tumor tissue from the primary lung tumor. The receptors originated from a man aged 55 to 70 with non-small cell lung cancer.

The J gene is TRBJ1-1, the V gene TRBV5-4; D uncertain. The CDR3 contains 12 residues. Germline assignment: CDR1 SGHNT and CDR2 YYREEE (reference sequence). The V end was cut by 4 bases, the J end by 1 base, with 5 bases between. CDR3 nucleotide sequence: TGTGCCAGCAGCATGCAGAACACTGAAGCTTTCTTT. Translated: CASSMQNTEAFF.

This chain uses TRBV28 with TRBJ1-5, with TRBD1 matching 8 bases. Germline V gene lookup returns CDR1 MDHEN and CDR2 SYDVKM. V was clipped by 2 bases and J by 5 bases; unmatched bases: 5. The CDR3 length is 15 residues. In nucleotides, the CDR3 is TGTGCCAGCAGTTTAGGGACAGGTCTTTATCAGCCCCAGCATTTT. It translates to CASSLGTGLYQPQHF.

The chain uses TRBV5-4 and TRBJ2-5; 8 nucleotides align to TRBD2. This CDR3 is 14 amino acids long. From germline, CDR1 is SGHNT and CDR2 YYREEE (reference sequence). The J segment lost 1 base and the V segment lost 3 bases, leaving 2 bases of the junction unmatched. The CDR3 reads CASSSSGSQETQYF. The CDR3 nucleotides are TGTGCCAGCAGCTCAAGCGGGAGCCAAGAGACCCAGTACTTC.

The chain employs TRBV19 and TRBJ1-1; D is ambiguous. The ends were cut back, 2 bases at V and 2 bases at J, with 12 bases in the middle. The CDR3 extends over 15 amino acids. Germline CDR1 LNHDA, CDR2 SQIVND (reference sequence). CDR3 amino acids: CASSISGVGNTEAFF. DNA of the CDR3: TGTGCCAGTAGTATATCGGGAGTGGGAAACACTGAAGCTTTCTTT.

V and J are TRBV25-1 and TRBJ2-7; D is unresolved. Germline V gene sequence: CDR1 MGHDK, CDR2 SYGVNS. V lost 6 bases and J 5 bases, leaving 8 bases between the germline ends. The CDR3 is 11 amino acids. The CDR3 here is CASSPRNEQYF. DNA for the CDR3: TGTGCCAGCAGCCCGAGAAACGAGCAGTACTTC.